A selection of T cell receptor beta chains follows, all from one sample in a study of T cells after yellow fever vaccination. TCRdb reanalysed the 5' RACE reads using MiXCR and keeps one entry per CDR3 protein. This table has some 150,000 distinct CDR3 sequences, roughly 6.7% appearing once. The sample in question was CD4+ T cells sorted from PBMCs, obtained 10 days after the yellow fever booster vaccination. The source of these receptors is a young man who received the YFV17D yellow fever vaccine. CDR3s include the opening cysteine and the closing phenylalanine or tryptophan. A D gene is named only where the DNA matches it firmly. Size is stated for part of the rows, as once, few or many counts, or as a class when the clone is expanded.

TRBV6-5	-	few	TRBJ2-1	CASSYSGVRQFF	TGTGCCAGCAGTTACTCCGGGGTTCGGCAGTTCTTC
TRBV29-1	-	many	TRBJ2-1	CSVGRDSYNEQFF	TGCAGCGTTGGCCGGGACTCCTACAATGAGCAGTTCTTC
TRBV5-1	-	many	TRBJ2-7	CASSPNSVSSSYEQYF	TGCGCCAGCAGCCCTAATTCGGTTTCGAGCTCCTACGAGCAGTACTTC
TRBV30	-	-	TRBJ1-2	CAFNFGAYGYTF	TGTGCCTTTAATTTTGGCGCCTATGGCTACACCTTC
TRBV14	-	many	TRBJ2-3	CASSQVDTQYF	TGTGCCAGCAGCCAAGTAGATACGCAGTATTTT
TRBV4-3	-	many	TRBJ2-1	CASSREVSGQSRNEQFF	TGCGCCAGCAGCCGGGAGGTATCCGGACAGTCACGGAATGAGCAGTTCTTC
TRBV20-1	-	many	TRBJ2-7	CSASGKDGTWSYEQYF	TGCAGTGCTAGCGGGAAGGACGGGACTTGGTCCTACGAGCAGTACTTC
TRBV20-1	-	many	TRBJ1-6	CSASLGYNSPLHF	TGCAGTGCTAGCCTCGGATATAATTCACCCCTCCACTTT
TRBV20-1	TRBD2	many	TRBJ2-7	CSATGGRYEQYF	TGCAGTGCTACGGGGGGGAGATACGAGCAGTACTTC
TRBV30	-	-	TRBJ2-5	CAWSVVSDLGKTQYF	TGTGCCTGGAGTGTAGTATCAGATCTAGGGAAGACCCAGTACTTC
TRBV20-1	-	many	TRBJ1-1	CSASRGTEAFF	TGCAGTGCTAGTCGGGGGACTGAAGCTTTCTTT
TRBV10-3	-	many	TRBJ2-1	CAISDNSGLQFF	TGTGCCATCAGTGATAATAGCGGTCTCCAGTTCTTC
TRBV5-1	TRBD2	many	TRBJ2-7	CASSWTGGSYEQYF	TGCGCCAGCAGCTGGACGGGGGGAAGCTACGAGCAGTACTTC
TRBV7-2	TRBD1	many	TRBJ2-1	CASTQDRGWNEQFF	TGTGCCAGCACCCAAGACAGGGGGTGGAATGAGCAGTTCTTC
TRBV20-1	TRBD2	many	TRBJ2-1	CSARAARLAGGDEQFF	TGCAGTGCTAGAGCTGCTAGATTAGCGGGAGGGGATGAGCAGTTCTTC
TRBV5-1	TRBD2	many	TRBJ2-5	CASSLRTSGGQETQYF	TGCGCCAGCAGCTTACGGACTAGCGGGGGACAAGAGACCCAGTACTTC
TRBV5-1	-	many	TRBJ2-7	CASRTPPHKTESYEQYF	TGCGCCAGCAGGACCCCCCCCCATAAGACGGAATCCTACGAGCAGTACTTC
TRBV29-1	-	many	TRBJ2-7	CSVQDITYEQYF	TGCAGCGTTCAGGACATAACCTACGAGCAGTACTTC
TRBV21-1	-	-	TRBJ2-1	CANHGGLKREWMNEQFF	TGTGCCAACCATGGGGGCCTGAAGCGGGAGTGGATGAATGAGCAGTTCTTC
TRBV12-3/TRBV12-4	-	many	TRBJ2-7	CASSFGGERYEQYF	TGTGCCAGCAGTTTTGGGGGAGAGCGCTACGAGCAGTACTTC
TRBV10-3	-	many	TRBJ2-5	CAISIGQTRQETQYF	TGTGCCATCAGTATTGGACAGACTAGACAAGAGACCCAGTACTTC
TRBV15	-	-	TRBJ2-1	CATSRAGQPRVEQFF	TGTGCCACCAGCAGAGCGGGCCAGCCCAGGGTGGAGCAGTTCTTC